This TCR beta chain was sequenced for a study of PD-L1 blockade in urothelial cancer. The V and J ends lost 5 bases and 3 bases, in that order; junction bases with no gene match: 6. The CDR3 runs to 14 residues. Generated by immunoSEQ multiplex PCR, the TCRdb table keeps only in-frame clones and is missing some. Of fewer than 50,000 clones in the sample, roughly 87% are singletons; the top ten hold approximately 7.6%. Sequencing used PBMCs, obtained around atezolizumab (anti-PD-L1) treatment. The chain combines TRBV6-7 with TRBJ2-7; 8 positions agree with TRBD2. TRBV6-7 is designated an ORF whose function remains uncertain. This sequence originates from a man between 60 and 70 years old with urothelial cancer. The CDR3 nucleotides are TGTGCCAGCAGTCCTAGCGGGCCCATCTACGAGCAGTACTTC. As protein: CASSPSGPIYEQYF.